This entry lists 22 T cell receptor beta chains sequenced from one sample in a study of T cells of healthy individuals. One entry per CDR3 protein, called by TCRdb with MiXCR from the 5' RACE reads. The table lists about 63,000 distinct CDR3 sequences, roughly 16% of them singletons. The receptor source for this set is a human donor in good health.

This clonotype occurred many times. V is TRBV20-1 and J is TRBJ2-7, with 9 bases that match TRBD1. The CDR3 runs 12 residues. Germline values: CDR1 DFQATT, CDR2 SNEGSKA (reference sequence). J lost 3 bases, V lost 6 bases, and 3 bases had no gene match. The CDR3 sequence is CSARDRVYEQYF. As DNA, the CDR3 is TGCAGTGCACGGGACAGGGTCTACGAGCAGTACTTC.

This clonotype was counted at least ten times. This chain connects TRBV19 to TRBJ2-3; no clear D gene. With 7 bases removed from V and 2 bases from J, the gap between germline ends came to 10 bases. Germline CDR1 LNHDA, CDR2 SQIVND (reference sequence). The CDR3 is made up of 13 amino acids. The CDR3 sequence is CASKGTPTDTQYF. DNA of the CDR3: TGTGCCAGTAAGGGAACACCCACAGATACGCAGTATTTT.

This clonotype was counted ten times or more. The chain joins TRBV9 to TRBJ1-2, with 8 bases identical to TRBD1. Germline V gene data show CDR1 as SGDLS and CDR2 as YYNGEE. V dropped 6 bases and J dropped 4; count of bases not matched to a gene: 11. The CDR3 contains 15 residues. In DNA form, the CDR3 reads TGTGCCAGCACCCCGACAGGGGACTTCCCCTATGGCTACACCTTC. Protein: CASTPTGDFPYGYTF. The full variable domain, completed using reference TRBV9 and TRBJ1-2, is DSGVTQTPKHLITATGQRVTLRCSPRSGDLSVYWYQQSLDQGLQFLIQYYNGEERAKGNILERFSAQQFPDLHSELNLSSLELGDSALYFCASTPTGDFPYGYTFGSGTRLTVV.

This clonotype was counted at least ten times. The rearrangement uses TRBV27 and TRBJ1-5; D might be TRBD1 (5 bases). Germline V gene lookup returns CDR1 MNHEY and CDR2 SMNVEV (reference sequence). The length of the CDR3 is 17 residues. Between the trimmed V and J ends, which lost 6 bases and 2 bases, there was a span of 20 bases. The CDR3 DNA reads as TGTGCCAGCAGCACTTGGGGCCCATCTGTGGGCAATCAGCCCCAGCATTTT. This translates into CASSTWGPSVGNQPQHF.

This clonotype was picked up many times. The chain recombines TRBV14 with TRBJ1-2; TRBD1 might be the D (6 bases). V gave up 1 base and J gave up 7 bases, with 13 bases separating them. Germline CDR1 is SGHDN and CDR2 is FVKESK. The CDR3 sequence is 14 residues long. CDR3 bases: TGTGCCAGCAGCCAAGGGCGGACAGCGCTTGGCTACACCTTC. It codes for CASSQGRTALGYTF.

This clonotype showed up many times. This may be a read error, as it is one base from a much larger clone. CDR3 residues: CSAKLADYEQYF. The CDR3 DNA is TGCAGTGCTAAACTAGCGGACTACGAGCAGTACTTC. The chain links TRBV20-1 to TRBJ2-7, with 8 bases matching TRBD2. The germline CDR1 and CDR2 sequences are DFQATT and SNEGSKA (reference sequence). The CDR3 length is 12 residues. Germline trimming cut 4 bases from V and 3 bases from J; bases unmatched to any gene: 2.

This clonotype showed up many times. The chain recombines TRBV6-1 with TRBJ1-5; maybe TRBD1 (6 bases). Deletions cut 1 base from V and 7 bases from J, with 17 bases between. In germline, CDR1 is MNHNS, CDR2 SASEGT. The CDR3 consists of 16 residues. CDR3 region: CASSEGAGEGGQPQHF. The CDR3 region has the DNA TGTGCCAGCAGTGAAGGGGCAGGGGAAGGTGGGCAGCCCCAGCATTTT.

J is TRBJ1-2 and V is TRBV24-1, with a tentative D call TRBD1 (6 bases). The CDR3 runs to 14 residues. Germline CDR1 is KGHDR and CDR2 is SFDVKD. Trimming removed 3 bases at V and 4 bases at J, with 11 bases between. CDR3 DNA sequence: TGTGCCACCAGTGATGTACAGGGTCTCTATGGCTACACCTTC. It encodes CATSDVQGLYGYTF.

Ten or more counts support this clonotype. The V and J genes are TRBV4-1 and TRBJ1-1, with a tentative D call TRBD1 (5 bases). Looked up from germline, CDR1 is MGHRA and CDR2 is YSYEKL. This CDR3 comprises 17 residues. V lost 4 bases to trimming and J lost 5 bases, with 23 bases between them. The CDR3 nucleotides are TGCGCCAGCAGCCTTTCTACCGCCGACTCCGGGGGAACTGAAGCTTTCTTT. Translating it yields CASSLSTADSGGTEAFF.

The chain joins TRBV6-5 to TRBJ2-7; a weak D match, TRBD1 (6 bases). CDR3 size: 13 residues. Germline CDR1 is MNHEY and CDR2 is SVGAGI. The V end was cut by 6 bases, the J end by 5 bases, with 14 bases between. CDR3 DNA: TGTGCCAGCAGACTAACAGGGACCCACGAGCAGTACTTC. As protein: CASRLTGTHEQYF.

This clonotype has more than one count but fewer than ten. This CDR3 is CASSFGGDYEQYF. The CDR3 bases are TGCGCCAGCAGCTTCGGCGGCGACTACGAGCAGTACTTC. The chain recombines TRBV5-1 with TRBJ2-7; D not resolved. This CDR3 region has 13 residues. Looked up from germline, CDR1 is SGHRS and CDR2 is YFSETQ. Between the trimmed V and J ends, which lost 2 bases and 3 bases, there was a span of 9 bases.

This clonotype has at least ten counts. This chain uses TRBV5-1 with TRBJ2-1; 7 nucleotides agree with TRBD1. V dropped 1 base and J dropped 4; count of bases not matched to a gene: 2. CDR3 length: 14 residues. Germline lookup yields CDR1 SGHRS and CDR2 YFSETQ. The CDR3 loop reads CASSLSGGYNEQFF. DNA of the CDR3: TGCGCCAGCAGCTTGTCAGGGGGATACAATGAGCAGTTCTTC.

This clonotype was counted ten times or more. This chain links TRBV6-1 with TRBJ2-5, with D tentatively TRBD1 (6 bases). The V gene lost 7 bases and the J gene lost 0 bases, with 15 bases spanning the gap. There are 15 residues in the CDR3. The V gene's germline CDR1 is MNHNS and CDR2 SASEGT. The CDR3 sequence is CASISFGTYQETQYF. CDR3 nucleotide sequence: TGTGCCAGCATTTCCTTCGGGACATACCAAGAGACCCAGTACTTC.

The chain combines TRBV29-1 with TRBJ2-7; the D gene is possibly TRBD1 (5 bases). CDR3 length equals 14 residues. The V end lost 4 bases, the J end lost 2 bases, and 15 bases lay between the germline ends. Germline V CDR1 and CDR2: SQVTM, ANQGSEA. In nucleotides, the CDR3 is TGCAGCGTTGGCCCCCGGCAGGGTCCCTACGAGCAGTACTTC. The encoded protein is CSVGPRQGPYEQYF.

The chain uses TRBV6-5 and TRBJ2-5, with 10 positions matching TRBD2. Trimming removed 5 bases from V and 3 bases from J; junction bases left unmatched: 6. The CDR3 is made up of 15 amino acids. Per germline, CDR1 MNHEY and CDR2 SVGAGI. CDR3 region: CASSLSGGREETQYF. The CDR3 DNA reads TGTGCCAGCAGTCTTAGCGGGGGGAGGGAAGAGACCCAGTACTTC.

This clonotype has at least ten counts. The rearrangement joins TRBV20-1 to TRBJ2-1; 10 nucleotides agree with TRBD2. Germline V gene sequence: CDR1 DFQATT, CDR2 SNEGSKA (reference sequence). The CDR3 sequence is 14 residues long. V lost 7 bases and J lost 2; bases outside the gene matches: 5. For the CDR3, the DNA is TGCAGTGTAGAAGCGGGAGGGCCCTACAATGAGCAGTTCTTC. It yields the protein CSVEAGGPYNEQFF.

The chain carries TRBV28 and TRBJ1-6; D perhaps matches TRBD1 (5 bases). CDR1 and CDR2 from the germline V gene are MDHEN and SYDVKM. With 5 bases removed from V and 2 bases from J, the gap between germline ends came to 16 bases. The CDR3 has 17 amino acids. The CDR3 sequence: CASSLLGGGAYNSPLHF. DNA for the CDR3: TGTGCCAGCAGTCTACTGGGGGGGGGGGCCTATAATTCACCCCTCCACTTT.

In its sample, this clonotype was seen many times. The chain carries TRBV30 and TRBJ2-2; maybe TRBD2 (5 bases). The CDR3 length is 14 residues. V dropped 5 bases and J dropped 2 bases, with 12 bases sitting between them. Looked up from germline, CDR1 is GTSNPN and CDR2 is SVGIG (reference sequence). In DNA form, the CDR3 reads TGTGCCTGGGGGAGAGACGGTAACACCGGGGAGCTGTTTTTT. Its protein product is CAWGRDGNTGELFF.

This clonotype was detected ten times or more. This chain uses TRBV20-1 with TRBJ2-3; 8 bases match TRBD2. Germline V CDR1 and CDR2: DFQATT, SNEGSKA (reference sequence). V lost 8 bases to trimming and J lost 3 bases; unmatched junction nucleotides: 10. The CDR3 is 14 residues long. In DNA, the CDR3 is TGCAGTCCACTTAGGGGACTAGTTACAGATACGCAGTATTTT. Residues: CSPLRGLVTDTQYF.

The chain links TRBV7-3 to TRBJ1-4; a weak D match, TRBD1 (6 bases). Germline values: CDR1 SGHTA, CDR2 FQGTGA. V shed 0 bases and J shed 8 bases, with 22 bases lying between them. The CDR3 spans 18 residues. The CDR3 loop reads CASSLTDSYAPFREKLFF. The CDR3 DNA reads TGTGCCAGCAGCTTAACGGACAGTTACGCACCTTTTCGAGAAAAACTGTTTTTT. The full variable domain, with the rest looked up from reference TRBV7-3 and TRBJ1-4, is GAGVSQTPSNKVTEKGKYVELRCDPISGHTALYWYRQSLGQGPEFLIYFQGTGAADDSGLPNDRFFAVRPEGSVSTLKIQRTERGDSAVYLCASSLTDSYAPFREKLFFGSGTQLSVL.

This clonotype was detected many times. V gene TRBV7-2 combines with J gene TRBJ2-7; possibly TRBD1 for D (5 bases). V lost 6 bases, J lost 3 bases, and 15 bases lay in between. The CDR3 is 14 amino acids. In germline, CDR1 is SGHTA, CDR2 FQGNSA. CDR3 region: CASRSTGVGYEQYF. The DNA for the CDR3 is TGTGCCAGCAGATCAACAGGTGTGGGCTACGAGCAGTACTTC.

The chain combines TRBV29-1 with TRBJ2-5; the match to TRBD1 covers 7 bases. Germline trimming cut 8 bases from V and 5 bases from J; bases unmatched to any gene: 8. Looked up from germline, CDR1 is SQVTM and CDR2 is ANQGSEA. The CDR3 consists of 12 residues. CDR3 nucleotides: TGCAGCACAAACAGGGGCGGCGAGACCCAGTACTTC. The encoded protein is CSTNRGGETQYF.